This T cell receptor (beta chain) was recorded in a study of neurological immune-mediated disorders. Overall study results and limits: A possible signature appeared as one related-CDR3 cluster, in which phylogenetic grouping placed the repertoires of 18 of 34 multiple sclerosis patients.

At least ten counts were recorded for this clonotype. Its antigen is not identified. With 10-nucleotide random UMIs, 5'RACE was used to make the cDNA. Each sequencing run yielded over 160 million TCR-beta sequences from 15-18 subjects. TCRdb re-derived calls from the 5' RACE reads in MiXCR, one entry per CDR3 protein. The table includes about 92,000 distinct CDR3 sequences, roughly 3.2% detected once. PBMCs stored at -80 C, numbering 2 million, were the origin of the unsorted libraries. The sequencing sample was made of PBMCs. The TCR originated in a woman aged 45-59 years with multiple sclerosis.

The CDR3 loop is CASSPLIHRYNEQFF. The DNA for the CDR3 is TGTGCCAGCTCACCACTTATCCACAGGTACAATGAGCAGTTCTTC. The gene calls are TRBV18 and TRBJ2-1, with TRBD1 as a possible D gene (5 bases). Trimming pared 1 base from V and 4 bases from J, leaving 11 bases between. This CDR3 has 15 residues. CDR1 and CDR2 (germline): KGHSH, LQKENI.